These 13 T cell receptor beta chains came from one sample sequenced in a study of blood T cell repertoires in COVID-19. The protocol was immunoSEQ multiplex PCR, while the TCRdb copy is restricted to in-frame clones and leaves out a portion. The data show 110,000 or so clones, around four fifths seen once. The sequenced material came from peripheral blood. The receptor source for this set is a human donor in a cohort sampled during active COVID-19.

The chain couples TRBV6-6 to TRBJ1-2, with D possibly TRBD1 on 5 matching bases. Germline lookup yields CDR1 MNHNY and CDR2 SVGAGI (reference sequence). Trimming left V 6 bases short and J 8 bases short, with 13 bases between. CDR3 length: 12 amino acids. CDR3 sequence: CASSPDGGGYTF. The CDR3 DNA sequence: TGTGCCAGCAGCCCCGACGGGGGAGGCTACACCTTC.

The CDR3 DNA is TGTGCCAGCAGCCACCGGGGGGGCAATCAGCCCCAGCATTTT. Protein sequence: CASSHRGGNQPQHF. V is TRBV7-2 and J is TRBJ1-5; TRBD1 might be the D (5 bases). The CDR3 runs 14 residues. Germline values: CDR1 SGHTA, CDR2 FQGNSA. V lost 5 bases, J lost 2 bases, and 10 bases lay in between.

This clone appeared a few times. The chain has TRBV10-1 and TRBJ1-5; D is possibly TRBD1 (5 bases). The CDR3 is 13 amino acids. From germline, CDR1 is WNHNN and CDR2 SYGVQD (reference sequence). V was clipped by 2 bases and J by 4 bases, with 6 bases between them. The CDR3 sequence: CASSERGNQPQHF. The CDR3, as DNA: TGCGCCAGCAGTGAGAGGGGTAATCAGCCCCAGCATTTT.

This sequence joins TRBV4-3 and TRBJ2-1; maybe TRBD1 (5 bases). Germline V CDR1 and CDR2: LGHNA, YSLEER. CDR3 length: 15 amino acids. The V end was cut by 3 bases, the J end by 3 bases, with 12 bases between. CDR3 coding DNA: TGCGCCAGCAGCCAGGGCCAGGGAAACTACAATGAGCAGTTCTTC. This sequence encodes CASSQGQGNYNEQFF.

V gene TRBV5-1 combines with J gene TRBJ1-3; TRBD1 matches 7 bases. V lost 0 bases, J lost 3 bases, and 3 bases stayed unmatched. Germline assignment: CDR1 SGHRS and CDR2 YFSETQ. The CDR3 is 15 residues long. CDR3 loop: CASSLEGQNGNTIYF. CDR3 nucleotides: TGCGCCAGCAGCTTGGAGGGACAGAATGGAAACACCATATATTTT.

CDR3 nucleotides: TGTGCCAGCAGTTACCGGTCTACGTATGCAGATACGCAGTATTTT. Encoded protein: CASSYRSTYADTQYF. The rearrangement joins TRBV6-5 to TRBJ2-3, with unresolved D. CDR3 length: 15 amino acids. Germline V gene data show CDR1 as MNHEY and CDR2 as SVGAGI. Trimming removed 2 bases from V and 4 bases from J, with 13 bases in between.

The CDR3 sequence is CASGSGGPYNEQFF. The CDR3, as DNA: TGTGCCAGCGGGTCGGGGGGGCCTTACAATGAGCAGTTCTTC. The chain is built from TRBV28 and TRBJ2-1, with TRBD2 identical over 8 bases. This CDR3 comprises 14 residues. Germline CDR1 and CDR2: MDHEN and SYDVKM. The J segment lost 4 bases and the V segment lost 8 bases, leaving 7 bases of the junction unmatched.

The genes are TRBV7-2 and TRBJ2-7, with 7 bases lining up with TRBD2. CDR1 is SGHTA, CDR2 FQGNSA, per germline. The CDR3 spans 13 residues. With 1 base clipped from V and 6 bases from J, the junction kept 3 bases outside the gene matches. CDR3 DNA sequence: TGTGCCAGCAGCTTAGAGCGGGGTAGCGAGCAGTACTTC. Translating gives CASSLERGSEQYF.

The chain uses TRBV29-1 and TRBJ2-1, with TRBD2 matching over 9 bases. Germline V gene sequence: CDR1 SQVTM, CDR2 ANQGSEA. The V and J ends lost 6 bases and 5 bases, in that order; junction bases with no gene match: 11. The CDR3 is 15 residues long. The CDR3 spells CSVVGLASGHNEQFF. CDR3 DNA sequence: TGCAGCGTCGTGGGACTAGCTTCCGGGCACAATGAGCAGTTCTTC.

V is TRBV27 and J is TRBJ2-1, with a weak D call TRBD1 (6 bases). In germline, CDR1 is MNHEY, CDR2 SMNVEV (reference sequence). Trimming took 4 bases from V and 0 from J, leaving 13 bases between them. CDR3 length equals 16 residues. This CDR3 reads CASSSPGTFSYNEQFF. In DNA form, the CDR3 reads TGTGCCAGCAGTTCGCCCGGGACATTCTCCTACAATGAGCAGTTCTTC.

The rearrangement links TRBV19 to TRBJ1-2; 11 bases fit TRBD1. The germline V gene has CDR1 LNHDA and CDR2 SQIVND (reference sequence). The CDR3 contains 17 residues. V lost 4 bases and J lost 1; bases outside the gene matches: 8. CDR3 bases: TGTGCCAGTAGTAGGACAGGGGGCACGGAGATTAACTATGGCTACACCTTC. As protein: CASSRTGGTEINYGYTF.

The CDR3 sequence: CASSGTRGRNEKLFF. The CDR3 DNA reads TGTGCCAGTAGTGGTACCAGGGGCAGGAATGAAAAACTGTTTTTT. The chain has TRBV19 and TRBJ1-4, with a possible D match to TRBD1 (6 bases). The V end was cut by 5 bases, the J end by 5 bases, with 15 bases between. This CDR3 is 15 amino acids long. CDR1 and CDR2 from the germline V gene are LNHDA and SQIVND (reference sequence).

The chain links TRBV10-1 to TRBJ2-3; D may be TRBD2 (5 bases). Germline assignment: CDR1 WNHNN and CDR2 SYGVQD (reference sequence). Trimming cost V 7 bases and J 1 base, with 18 bases left between them. CDR3 size: 16 residues. As DNA, the CDR3 is TGCGCCAGCACCCGGAACATCGGAGGTGGCACAGATACGCAGTATTTT. Translation: CASTRNIGGGTDTQYF.